Sequencing of this T cell receptor beta chain was carried out in a study of CD8 T cells in Susac syndrome. Whole-study context: The sequenced Susac syndrome patients comprised 5 or 6 with active disease and eight in remission.

Random hexamers were used to reverse transcribe the RNA input (about 0.5 to 1 ug). immunoSEQ multiplex PCR amplified TCR beta CDR3 across 54 Vbeta, 13 Jbeta. From the immunoSEQ multiplex PCR reads, TCRdb called clonotypes with MiXCR, one entry per CDR3 protein. The table shows about 76,000 distinct CDR3 sequences, with approximately 94% occurring only once. The study, taken as a whole, reports: The total CD8+ repertoires yielded 15 to 20 Susac-specific public clones and the CD8+ TEMRA repertoires yielded about 5.

To note about this clonotype: Its antigen is unknown.

V shed 5 bases and J 4 bases; nucleotides not matched to a gene: 2. Germline CDR1 and CDR2: SEHNR and FQNEAQ (reference sequence). The CDR3 runs to 13 residues. The clonotype was recovered from a human donor with Susac syndrome. The chain is built from TRBV7-9 and TRBJ2-1, with TRBD1 identical over 7 bases. Input material: CD8+ T cells from PBMCs. The CDR3 coding sequence is TGTGCCAGCAGCGGCAGGGGGTACAATGAGCAGTTCTTC. It is translated as CASSGRGYNEQFF.